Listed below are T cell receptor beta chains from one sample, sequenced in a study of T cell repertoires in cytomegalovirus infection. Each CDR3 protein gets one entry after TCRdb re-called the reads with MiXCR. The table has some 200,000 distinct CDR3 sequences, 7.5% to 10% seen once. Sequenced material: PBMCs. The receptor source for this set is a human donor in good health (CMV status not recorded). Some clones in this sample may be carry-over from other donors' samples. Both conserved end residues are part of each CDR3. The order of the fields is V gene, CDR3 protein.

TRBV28,CASSPRTNEKLFF
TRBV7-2,CASSRDSQETQYF
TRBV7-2,CASSSTGTSGIEQYF
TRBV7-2,CASSSSGDQETQYF
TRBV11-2,CASSLESGQFYNSPLHF
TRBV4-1,CASSQVQDSSYEQYF
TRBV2,CGTGYQETQYF
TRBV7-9,CASSLGPQTQYF
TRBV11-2,CASSLGGLNTEAFF
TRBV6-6,CASSYSGRTTFHEQYF
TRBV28,CASSFPRGHGTEAFF
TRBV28,CASTRALFDEQFF
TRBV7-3,CASSLTRNNEQFF
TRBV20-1,CSAKGPAAYEQYF
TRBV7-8,CASSWTPGRPAAGELFF
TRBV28,CASSFPGNSNQPQHF
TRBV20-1,CSAKRGLSYNEQFF
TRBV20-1,CSASSSGSFSNEQFF
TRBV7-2,CASSPMKGDTQYF
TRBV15,CATSRDSAGDRPQHF
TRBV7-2,CASNSYNEQFF
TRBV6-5,CASSYVGQGPYEQYF
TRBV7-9,CASSSSRLARTYNEQFF
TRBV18,CASSPLGQGGSPLHF
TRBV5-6,CATTRAGFYEQYF
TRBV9,CASSPRDREYEQYF
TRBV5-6,CASSSGTIGSTDTQYF
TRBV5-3,CASSLGQPGEEQYF